A selection of T cell receptor beta chains follows, all from one sample in a study of OX40 agonist ivuxolimab in advanced cancers. The assay was immunoSEQ multiplex PCR, and TCRdb's table has in-frame clones only and misses some. Of roughly 46,000 clones listed, about 91% are singletons. Sequences were derived from CD4+ or CD8+ T cells sorted from blood, sampled in a trial of the OX40 agonist ivuxolimab. The receptors originated from an adult with an advanced solid tumor such as melanoma, head and neck, liver or kidney cancer. CDR3s include the opening cysteine and the closing phenylalanine or tryptophan. Fields, in order: J gene, clone size, D gene, V gene, CDR3 DNA, CDR3 protein. D genes are given only for firm matches. The listing skips clone size in some rows; elsewhere it reads once, few, many or a size class.

TRBJ2-7	.	.	TRBV30	TGTGCCTGGAGTGTACGGCACTACGAGCAGTACTTC	CAWSVRHYEQYF
TRBJ2-1	.	.	TRBV2	TGTGCCAGTCTCGACGCTAGCTCCTACAATGAGCAGTTCTTC	CASLDASSYNEQFF
TRBJ1-1	once	TRBD1	TRBV4-3	TGCGCCAGCAGCCAAGATCTTGGGACAGGGGCGAACACTGAAGCTTTCTTT	CASSQDLGTGANTEAFF
TRBJ2-1	.	.	TRBV4-1	TGCGCCAGCAGCCAAATTGGTCAGACAGTCTACAATGAGCAGTTCTTC	CASSQIGQTVYNEQFF
TRBJ1-6	.	.	TRBV7-9	TGTGCCAGCAGCCCCGAGGGGAATTCACCCCTCCACTTT	CASSPEGNSPLHF
TRBJ1-2	.	.	TRBV4-3	TGCGCCAGCAGCCAAGCTTTCGCGAACTATGGCTACACCTTC	CASSQAFANYGYTF
TRBJ2-7	.	TRBD2	TRBV28	TGTGCCAGCAGTTTGGGGAGCGGGAGTATCGACGAGCAGTACTTC	CASSLGSGSIDEQYF
TRBJ2-5	.	.	TRBV9	TGTGCCAGCAGCGTAGCGGGGATAAACCAAGAGACCCAGTACTTC	CASSVAGINQETQYF
TRBJ2-3	.	TRBD1	TRBV6-1	TGTGCCAGCAGTGAAGAGGGACAGGGTGGAGATACGCAGTATTTT	CASSEEGQGGDTQYF
TRBJ1-5	.	.	TRBV6-4	TGTGCCAGCAGTCGGGACAGCAATCAGCCCCAGCATTTT	CASSRDSNQPQHF
TRBJ2-7	.	.	TRBV11-3	TGTGCCAGCAGCTTAGGGGTTACCTACGAGCAGTACTTC	CASSLGVTYEQYF
TRBJ1-2	once	.	TRBV27	TGTGCCAGCAGTTTATCACGACAGATTGGGGGGATAGATGGCTACACCTTC	CASSLSRQIGGIDGYTF
TRBJ1-5	.	.	TRBV6-1	TGTGCCAGCAGACAGGAGTATAGCAATCAGCCCCAGCATTTT	CASRQEYSNQPQHF
TRBJ2-5	.	.	TRBV4-1	TGCGCCAGCAGCCCACCGGGGGCGGAGACCCAGTACTTC	CASSPPGAETQYF
TRBJ2-7	.	.	TRBV21-1	TGTGCCAGCAGCAAAGTCACAGGGCTAGCGGGGGAAAACTACGAGCAGTACTTC	CASSKVTGLAGENYEQYF
TRBJ2-3	.	.	TRBV19	TGTGCCAGTAGTGCGGGATCAGATACGCAGTATTTT	CASSAGSDTQYF
TRBJ2-5	once	.	TRBV13	TGTGCCAGCAGCTTAGCAGGCAGGGGTGGGACCCAGTACTTC	CASSLAGRGGTQYF
TRBJ2-7	.	TRBD1	TRBV4-1	TGCGCCAGCAGCCACCGGGACAGAGGGTACGAGCAGTACTTC	CASSHRDRGYEQYF